This entry is about one T cell receptor beta chain. What it recognizes is unknown. Clones were sequenced by immunoSEQ multiplex PCR, and TCRdb holds only the in-frame ones, with some missing. The sample carries about 40,000 clones, about 91% recorded once. The source of the sample is a study of OX40 agonist ivuxolimab in advanced cancers. Study-level points and caveats: Circulating CD4+ and CD8+ T cells showed clonal expansion by week 6 at 0.1 to 3.0 mg/kg.

Germline loops: CDR1 SGHDN, CDR2 FVKESK. V shed 2 bases and J shed 6 bases, with 2 bases lying between them. CDR3 length equals 12 residues. The specimen comprised CD4+ or CD8+ T cells sorted from blood, sampled in a trial of the OX40 agonist ivuxolimab. This chain connects TRBV14 to TRBJ1-6; D is unclear. This receptor was taken from an adult with an advanced solid tumor such as melanoma, head and neck, liver or kidney cancer. In nucleotides, the CDR3 is TGTGCCAGCAGCCAACTTAATTCACCCCTCCACTTT. Its translation: CASSQLNSPLHF.